This TCR beta chain was captured by sequencing in a study of blood T cell repertoires in COVID-19. Looking at the study overall: Sites across the United States, Italy and Spain contributed samples from acute and convalescent COVID-19.

The CDR3 sequence is 14 residues long. From germline, CDR1 is SQVTM and CDR2 ANQGSEA. V lost 0 bases and J lost 3, with 9 bases in between. TCRdb keeps only in-frame clones here, not all; method: immunoSEQ multiplex PCR. The sample has 200,000 to 250,000 clones; roughly 84% are singletons. Self-reported history from a screening survey and questionnaire set each donor's cohort. Sequenced material: PBMCs or T cells enriched from blood (not recorded which). The source is a woman in her 40s who had recovered from COVID-19. The chain employs TRBV29-1 and TRBJ1-3; D is undetermined. The CDR3 bases are TGCAGCGTTGAAGATAGGAGGAGTGGAAACACCATATATTTT. Translated, it gives CSVEDRRSGNTIYF.